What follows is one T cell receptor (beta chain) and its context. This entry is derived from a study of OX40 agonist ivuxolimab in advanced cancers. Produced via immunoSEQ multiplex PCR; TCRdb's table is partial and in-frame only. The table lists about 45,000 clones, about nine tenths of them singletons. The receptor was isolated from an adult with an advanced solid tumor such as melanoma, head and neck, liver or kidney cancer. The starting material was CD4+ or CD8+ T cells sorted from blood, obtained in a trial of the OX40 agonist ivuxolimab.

CDR3 residues: CASRLSIGSTDTQYF. The CDR3 nucleotides read TGTGCCAGCCGACTATCAATAGGCAGCACAGATACGCAGTATTTT. The rearrangement joins TRBV19 to TRBJ2-3; tentative D call: TRBD2 (5 bases). V was shortened by 9 bases and J by 0 bases, with 16 bases between the two germline ends. CDR1 is LNHDA and CDR2 is SQIVND in the germline V gene (reference sequence). CDR3 length equals 15 residues.